This entry concerns a single T cell receptor beta chain. The target antigen is unknown. The data belong to a study of post-analysis software for immune sequencing data. Notes on the study in general: In multiple sclerosis, normalized Chao1 diversity was significantly below that of controls. Clustering by F measure revealed strong co-clustering among samples prepared together in one batch.

Unique molecular identifiers were present in the TCR beta cDNA libraries. Yield was around 500,000 cDNA molecules from approximately 0.91 to 9.4 million T cells. TCRdb re-derived calls from the PCR reads in MiXCR, one entry per CDR3 protein. The sample yields about 260,000 distinct CDR3 sequences, 36% seen once. This TCR was sampled from a girl aged 10 to 17 with multiple sclerosis. Sequencing was carried out using blood.

The CDR3 sequence is CSARDRRENEQFF. The CDR3 DNA reads TGCAGTGCTAGAGATCGGCGTGAGAATGAGCAGTTCTTC. The V gene is TRBV20-1, the J gene TRBJ2-1; no firm D call. Trimming cost V 0 bases and J 7 bases, with 10 bases left between them. The CDR3 is 13 amino acids. Germline V gene sequence: CDR1 DFQATT, CDR2 SNEGSKA (reference sequence).